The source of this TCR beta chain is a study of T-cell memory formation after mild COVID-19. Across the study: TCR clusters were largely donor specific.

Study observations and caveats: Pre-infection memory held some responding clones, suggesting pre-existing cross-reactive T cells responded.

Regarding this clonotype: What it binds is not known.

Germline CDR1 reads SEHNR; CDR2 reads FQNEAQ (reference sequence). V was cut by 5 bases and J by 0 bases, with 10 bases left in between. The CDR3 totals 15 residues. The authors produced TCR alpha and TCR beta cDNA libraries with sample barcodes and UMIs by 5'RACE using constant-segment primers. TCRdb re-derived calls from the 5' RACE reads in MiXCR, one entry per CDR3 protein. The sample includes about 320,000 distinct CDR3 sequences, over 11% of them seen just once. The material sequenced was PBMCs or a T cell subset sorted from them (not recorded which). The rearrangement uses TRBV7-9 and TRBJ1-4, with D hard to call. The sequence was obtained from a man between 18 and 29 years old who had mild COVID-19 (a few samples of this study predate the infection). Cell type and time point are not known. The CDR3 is CASSPGTATNEKLFF. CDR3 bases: TGTGCCAGCAGCCCCGGCACTGCAACTAATGAAAAACTGTTTTTT.